Described below is a single T cell receptor beta chain sequence and its context. The target antigen is unknown. The entry originates in a study of CD8 T cells in Susac syndrome. TCR beta sequences were obtained from blood CD8+ and CD4+ T cells. Negative isolation was used for CD8+ and CD4+ T cells, and FACS enrichment was applied to TEMRA cells. V dropped 2 bases and J dropped 3 bases, with 5 bases sitting between them. The CDR3 runs to 12 residues. Findings and limits, study-wide: The study conceded that relatively few individuals underwent its TCR sequencing and HLA analysis.

With random hexamers, reverse transcription was performed on roughly 0.5 to 1 ug of RNA. The immunoSEQ assay covered 54 Vbeta and 13 Jbeta segments for CDR3. MiXCR, applied by TCRdb to the immunoSEQ multiplex PCR reads, yields one record per CDR3 protein. Of roughly 160,000 distinct CDR3 sequences listed, about 95% are singletons. This chain connects TRBV12-3 or TRBV12-4 to TRBJ2-7; no definite D call. The sequence was obtained from a human donor in good health. Sequenced sample: CD4+ T cells from PBMCs. The CDR3: CASSLLGYEQYF. CDR3 sequence (DNA): TGTGCCAGCAGTTTATTAGGCTACGAGCAGTACTTC.